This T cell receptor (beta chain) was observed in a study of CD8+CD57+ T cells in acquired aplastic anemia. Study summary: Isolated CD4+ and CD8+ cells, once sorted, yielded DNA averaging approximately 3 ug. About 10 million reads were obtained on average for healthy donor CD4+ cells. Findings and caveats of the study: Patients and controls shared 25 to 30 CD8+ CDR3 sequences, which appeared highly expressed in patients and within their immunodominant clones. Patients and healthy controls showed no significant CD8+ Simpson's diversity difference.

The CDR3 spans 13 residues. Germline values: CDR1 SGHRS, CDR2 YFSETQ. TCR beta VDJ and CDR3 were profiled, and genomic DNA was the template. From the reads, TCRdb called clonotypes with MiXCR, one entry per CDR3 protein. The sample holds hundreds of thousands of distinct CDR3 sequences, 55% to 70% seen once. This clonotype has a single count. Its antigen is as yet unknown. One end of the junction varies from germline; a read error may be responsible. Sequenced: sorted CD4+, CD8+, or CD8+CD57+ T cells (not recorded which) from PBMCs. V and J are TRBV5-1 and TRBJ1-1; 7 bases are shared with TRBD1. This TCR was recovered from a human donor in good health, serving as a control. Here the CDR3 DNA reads TGTGCCAGCAGTGCAGGGGGGAAAGGTGAAGCTTTCTTT. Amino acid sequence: CASSAGGKGEAFF.